This TCR beta chain was retrieved from a study of identical twins. Findings and caveats of the study: While abundant cord blood beta clonotypes carried fewer insertions, memory repertoires showed no such pattern. Not following the same donors, the study drew its conclusions from cross-sectional statistical analysis.

This clonotype has ten or more counts. Its target is not known. TCRdb reanalysed the 5' RACE reads using MiXCR and keeps one entry per CDR3 protein. Of some 270,000 distinct CDR3 sequences listed, roughly 8% were seen once; the top ten hold roughly 3.1%. The germline V gene encodes CDR1 SGDLS and CDR2 YYNGEE. CDR3 size: 15 residues. V gave up 3 bases and J gave up 6 bases; unmatched junction bases: 9. This sample was also put to use in a study of yellow fever vaccine responses in identical twins.

Material: CD8+ T cells sorted from blood. The chain joins TRBV9 to TRBJ1-1; TRBD1 matches at 9 bases. The receptor's source is a woman under 30 in good health. The CDR3 sequence: CASSEPGQGQSEAFF. In DNA, the CDR3 is TGTGCCAGCAGCGAACCGGGACAGGGTCAGTCTGAAGCTTTCTTT.